This T cell receptor beta chain emerged from a study of blood T cell repertoires in COVID-19. About the study: Whether acute or convalescent, the COVID-19 samples came from the United States, Italy and Spain. PBMCs, B-cell-depleted T cells, or T cells provided the cDNA or gDNA that made up the material.

Germline lookup yields CDR1 MNHEY and CDR2 SVGAGI. Trimming removed 7 bases from V and 2 bases from J, with 12 bases in between. The CDR3 is made up of 13 amino acids. Notes on this clone: Other DNA sequences in the same sample also yield this CDR3.

Under the authors' procedure: The assay estimated nucleated cells by amplifying reference gene primers. Data came from immunoSEQ multiplex PCR; TCRdb stores just in-frame clones and leaves some out. V and J calls and clone size are copied from that table; D and trimming were computed from the DNA. This sample has approximately 69,000 clones; about 80% occur once, and the top ten carry approximately 12%. In Seattle, patients joined the study during active infection and were tracked longitudinally. The receptor's source is a man aged 50 to 59 with COVID-19, enrolled during active disease. Sequenced sample: peripheral blood. The chain joins TRBV6-5 to TRBJ2-7, with a weak D call TRBD1 (5 bases). The CDR3 region is CASIRGQTYEQYF. Here the CDR3 DNA reads TGTGCCAGCATTAGGGGCCAGACCTACGAGCAGTACTTC.